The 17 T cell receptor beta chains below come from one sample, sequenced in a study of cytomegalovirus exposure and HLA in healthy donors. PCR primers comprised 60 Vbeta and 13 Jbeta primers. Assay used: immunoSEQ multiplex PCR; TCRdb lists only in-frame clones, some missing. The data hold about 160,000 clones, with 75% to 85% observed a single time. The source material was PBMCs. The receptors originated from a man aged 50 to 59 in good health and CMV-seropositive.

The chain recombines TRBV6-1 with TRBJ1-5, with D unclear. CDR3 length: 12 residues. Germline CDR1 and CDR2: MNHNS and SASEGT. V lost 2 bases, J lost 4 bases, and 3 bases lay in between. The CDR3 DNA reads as TGTGCCAGCAGTGAATCGAATCAGCCCCAGCATTTT. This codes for CASSESNQPQHF.

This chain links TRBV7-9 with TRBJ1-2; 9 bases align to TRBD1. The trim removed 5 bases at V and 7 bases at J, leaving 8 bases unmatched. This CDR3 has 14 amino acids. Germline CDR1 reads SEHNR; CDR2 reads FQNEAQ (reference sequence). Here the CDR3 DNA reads TGTGCCAGCAGCCTTCTGGACAGGGGTGTTGGCTACACCTTC. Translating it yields CASSLLDRGVGYTF.

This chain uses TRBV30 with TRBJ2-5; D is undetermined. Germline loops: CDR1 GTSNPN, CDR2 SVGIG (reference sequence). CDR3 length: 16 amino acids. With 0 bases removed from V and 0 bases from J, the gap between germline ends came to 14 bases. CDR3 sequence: CAWSVVGSSYQETQYF. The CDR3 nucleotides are TGTGCCTGGAGTGTAGTGGGTAGCTCGTACCAAGAGACCCAGTACTTC.

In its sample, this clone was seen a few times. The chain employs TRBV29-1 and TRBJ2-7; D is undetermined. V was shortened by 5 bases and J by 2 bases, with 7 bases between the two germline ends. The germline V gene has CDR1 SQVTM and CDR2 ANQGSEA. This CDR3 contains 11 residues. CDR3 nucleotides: TGCAGCGTTTCCCGAGCCTACGAGCAGTACTTC. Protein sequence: CSVSRAYEQYF.

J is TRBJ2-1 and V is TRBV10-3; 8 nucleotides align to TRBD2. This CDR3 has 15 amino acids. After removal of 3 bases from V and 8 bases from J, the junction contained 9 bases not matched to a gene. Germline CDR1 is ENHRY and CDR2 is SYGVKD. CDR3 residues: CAISDYSGGADEQFF. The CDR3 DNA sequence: TGTGCCATCAGTGATTATTCGGGAGGGGCGGATGAGCAGTTCTTC.

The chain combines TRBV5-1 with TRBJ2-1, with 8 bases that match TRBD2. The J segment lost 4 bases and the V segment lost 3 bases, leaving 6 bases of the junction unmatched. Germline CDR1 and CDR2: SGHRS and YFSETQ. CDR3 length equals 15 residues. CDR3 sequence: CASSSSGSTYNEQFF. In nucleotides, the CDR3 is TGCGCCAGCAGCTCGAGCGGGAGTACATACAATGAGCAGTTCTTC.

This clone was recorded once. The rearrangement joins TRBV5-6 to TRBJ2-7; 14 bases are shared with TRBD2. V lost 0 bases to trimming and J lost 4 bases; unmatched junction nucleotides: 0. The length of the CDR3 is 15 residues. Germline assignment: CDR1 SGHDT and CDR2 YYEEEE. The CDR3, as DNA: TGTGCCAGCAGCTTGGGACTAGCGGGAGGGTACGAGCAGTACTTC. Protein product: CASSLGLAGGYEQYF.

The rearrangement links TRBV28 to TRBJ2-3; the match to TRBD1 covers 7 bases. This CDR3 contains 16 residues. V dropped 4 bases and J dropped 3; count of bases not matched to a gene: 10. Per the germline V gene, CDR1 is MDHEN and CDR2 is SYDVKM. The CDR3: CASSSIKDRETDTQYF. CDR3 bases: TGTGCCAGCAGTTCAATCAAAGACAGGGAGACAGATACGCAGTATTTT.

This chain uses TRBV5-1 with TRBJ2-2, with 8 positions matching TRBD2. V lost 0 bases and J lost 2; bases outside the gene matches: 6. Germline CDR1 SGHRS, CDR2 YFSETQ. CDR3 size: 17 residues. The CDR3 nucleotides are TGCGCCAGCAGCTTGGGACCGAGCGGGAGTAACACCGGGGAGCTGTTTTTT. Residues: CASSLGPSGSNTGELFF.

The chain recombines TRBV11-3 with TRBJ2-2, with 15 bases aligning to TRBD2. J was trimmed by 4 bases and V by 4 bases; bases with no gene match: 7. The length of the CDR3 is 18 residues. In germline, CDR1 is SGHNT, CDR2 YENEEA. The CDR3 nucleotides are TGTGCCAGCAGCTCGGGGACTAGCGGGAGGAAGAGCACCGGGGAGCTGTTTTTT. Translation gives CASSSGTSGRKSTGELFF.

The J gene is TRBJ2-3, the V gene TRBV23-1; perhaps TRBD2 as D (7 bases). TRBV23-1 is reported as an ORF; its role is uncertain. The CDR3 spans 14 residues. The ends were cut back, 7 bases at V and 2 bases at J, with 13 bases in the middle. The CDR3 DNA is TGCGCCAGCATCGGGGGGCGTCCCACAGATACGCAGTATTTT. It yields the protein CASIGGRPTDTQYF.

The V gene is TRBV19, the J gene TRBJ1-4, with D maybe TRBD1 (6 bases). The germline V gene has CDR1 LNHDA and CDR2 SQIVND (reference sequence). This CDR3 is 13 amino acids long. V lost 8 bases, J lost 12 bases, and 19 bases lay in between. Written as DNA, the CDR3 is TGTGCCAGTCACCGACAAGGTGGGGGCGAACTGTTTTTT. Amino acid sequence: CASHRQGGGELFF.

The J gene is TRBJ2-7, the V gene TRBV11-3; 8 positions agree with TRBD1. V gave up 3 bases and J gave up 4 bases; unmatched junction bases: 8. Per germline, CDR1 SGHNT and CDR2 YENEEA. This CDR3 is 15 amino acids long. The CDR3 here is CASSFRTGRRYEQYF. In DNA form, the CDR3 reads TGTGCCAGCAGCTTCCGGACAGGGAGGAGGTACGAGCAGTACTTC.

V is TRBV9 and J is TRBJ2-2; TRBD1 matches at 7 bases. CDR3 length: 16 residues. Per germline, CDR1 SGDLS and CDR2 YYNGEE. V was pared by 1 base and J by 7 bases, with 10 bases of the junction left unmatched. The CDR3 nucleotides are TGTGCCAGCAGCGTATCCGTAACAGGGGTCGGCGGGGAGCTGTTTTTT. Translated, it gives CASSVSVTGVGGELFF.

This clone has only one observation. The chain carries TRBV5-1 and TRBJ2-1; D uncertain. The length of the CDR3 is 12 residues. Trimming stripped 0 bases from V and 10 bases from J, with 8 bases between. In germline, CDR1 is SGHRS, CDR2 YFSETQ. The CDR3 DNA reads TGCGCCAGCAGCTTGGACAGTCCAGAGCAGTTCTTC. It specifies CASSLDSPEQFF.

The CDR3 region is CASSWTGNTDTQYF. CDR3 bases: TGTGCCAGCAGTTGGACAGGGAACACAGATACGCAGTATTTT. The V and J genes are TRBV6-6 and TRBJ2-3; 8 positions agree with TRBD1. The CDR3 is 14 amino acids. Germline V gives CDR1 MNHNY, CDR2 SVGAGI (reference sequence). V lost 4 bases to trimming and J lost 2 bases; unmatched junction nucleotides: 2.

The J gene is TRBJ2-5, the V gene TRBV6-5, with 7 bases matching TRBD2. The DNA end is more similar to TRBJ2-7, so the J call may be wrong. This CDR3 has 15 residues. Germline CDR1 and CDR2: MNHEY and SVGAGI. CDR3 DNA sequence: TGTGCCAGCACCCTCTGGAGAGGGAGGGCCTACGAGCAGTACTTC. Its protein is CASTLWRGRAYEQYF.